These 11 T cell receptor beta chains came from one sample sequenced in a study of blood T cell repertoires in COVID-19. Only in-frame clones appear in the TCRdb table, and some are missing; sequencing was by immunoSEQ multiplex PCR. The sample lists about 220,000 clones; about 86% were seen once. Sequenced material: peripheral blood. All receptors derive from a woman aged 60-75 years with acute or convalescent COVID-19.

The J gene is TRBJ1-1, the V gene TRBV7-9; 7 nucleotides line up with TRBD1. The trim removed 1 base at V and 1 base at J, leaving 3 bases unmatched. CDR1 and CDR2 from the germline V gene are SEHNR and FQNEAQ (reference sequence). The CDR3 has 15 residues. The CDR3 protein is CASSLDRQGNTEAFF. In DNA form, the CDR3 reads TGTGCCAGCAGCTTAGATAGACAGGGGAACACTGAAGCTTTCTTT. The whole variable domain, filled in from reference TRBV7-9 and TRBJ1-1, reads DTGVSQNPRHKITKRGQNVTFRCDPISEHNRLYWYRQTLGQGPEFLTYFQNEAQLEKSRLLSDRFSAERPKGSFSTLEIQRTEQGDSAMYLCASSLDRQGNTEAFFGQGTRLTVV.

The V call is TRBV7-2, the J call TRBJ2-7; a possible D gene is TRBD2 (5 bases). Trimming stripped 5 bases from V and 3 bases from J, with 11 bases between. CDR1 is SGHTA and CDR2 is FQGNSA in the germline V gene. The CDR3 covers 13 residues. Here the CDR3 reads CASSTRRDYEQYF. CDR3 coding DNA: TGTGCCAGCAGCACACGACGGGACTACGAGCAGTACTTC.

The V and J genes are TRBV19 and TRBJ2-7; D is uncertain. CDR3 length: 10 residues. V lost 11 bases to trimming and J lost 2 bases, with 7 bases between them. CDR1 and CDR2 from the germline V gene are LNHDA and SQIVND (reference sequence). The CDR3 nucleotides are TGTGCCTCGCCGGCCTACGAGCAGTACTTC. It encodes CASPAYEQYF.

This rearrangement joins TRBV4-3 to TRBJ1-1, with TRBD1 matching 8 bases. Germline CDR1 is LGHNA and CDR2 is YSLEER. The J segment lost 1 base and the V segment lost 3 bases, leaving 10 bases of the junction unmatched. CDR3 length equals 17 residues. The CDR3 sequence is CASSQDLPGTGNTEAFF. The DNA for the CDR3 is TGCGCCAGCAGCCAGGACTTGCCCGGGACAGGGAACACTGAAGCTTTCTTT.

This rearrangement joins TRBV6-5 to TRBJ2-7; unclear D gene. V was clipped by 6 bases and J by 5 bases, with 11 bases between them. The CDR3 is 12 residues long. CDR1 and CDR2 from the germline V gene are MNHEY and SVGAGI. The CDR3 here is CASRLNPHEQYF. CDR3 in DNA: TGTGCCAGCAGACTTAATCCGCACGAGCAGTACTTC.

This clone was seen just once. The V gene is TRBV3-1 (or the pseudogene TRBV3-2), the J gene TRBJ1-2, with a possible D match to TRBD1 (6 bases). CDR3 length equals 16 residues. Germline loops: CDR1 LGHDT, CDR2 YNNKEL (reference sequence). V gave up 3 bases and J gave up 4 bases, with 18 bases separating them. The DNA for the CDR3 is TGTGCCAGCAGCCACGATCTCGGGGGGGCAGTCTATGGCTACACCTTC. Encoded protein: CASSHDLGGAVYGYTF.

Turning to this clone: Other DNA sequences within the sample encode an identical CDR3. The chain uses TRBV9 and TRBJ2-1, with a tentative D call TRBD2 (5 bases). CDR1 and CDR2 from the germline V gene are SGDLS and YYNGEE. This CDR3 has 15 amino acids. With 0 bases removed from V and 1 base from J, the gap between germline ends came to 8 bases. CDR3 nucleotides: TGTGCCAGCAGCGTAGTCGGCGGGTCCTACAATGAGCAGTTCTTC. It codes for CASSVVGGSYNEQFF.

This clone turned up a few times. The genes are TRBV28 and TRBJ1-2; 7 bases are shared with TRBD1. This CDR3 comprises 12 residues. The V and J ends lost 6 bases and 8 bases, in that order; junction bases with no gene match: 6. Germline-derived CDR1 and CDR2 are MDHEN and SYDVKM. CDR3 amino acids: CASSGQEQGYTF. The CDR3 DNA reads TGTGCCAGCAGCGGACAGGAGCAGGGCTACACCTTC.

CDR3 DNA sequence: TGTGCCAGCAGCAAAGAGATCGGGACAGCACCCTACGAGCAGTACTTC. It specifies CASSKEIGTAPYEQYF. The chain couples TRBV21-1 to TRBJ2-7; the table's D call TRBD1 went unverified against the DNA. TRBV21-1 is tagged as a pseudogene. CDR3 length equals 16 residues.

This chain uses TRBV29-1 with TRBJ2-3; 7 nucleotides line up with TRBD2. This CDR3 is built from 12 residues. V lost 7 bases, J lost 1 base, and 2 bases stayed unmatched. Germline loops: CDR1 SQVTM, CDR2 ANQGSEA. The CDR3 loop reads CSARGGTDTQYF. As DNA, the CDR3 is TGCAGCGCCCGGGGGGGCACAGATACGCAGTATTTT.

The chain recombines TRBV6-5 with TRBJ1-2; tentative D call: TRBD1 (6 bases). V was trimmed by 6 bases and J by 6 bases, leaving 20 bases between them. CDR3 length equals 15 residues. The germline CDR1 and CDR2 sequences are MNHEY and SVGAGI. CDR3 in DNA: TGTGCCAGCAGCACCCACCGGGCCCAGGGGAATGGCTACACCTTC. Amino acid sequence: CASSTHRAQGNGYTF.